This entry is about one T cell receptor (beta chain). As yet, its antigen is unknown. TCRdb reanalyzed the 5' RACE reads and collapses them to one entry per CDR3 protein, without DNA. The table lists around 550,000 distinct CDR3 sequences. CDR3 length: 16 residues. This specimen comes from a study of T cells expressing NK-cell markers. Findings and limits, study-wide: For four donors, these clonotypes were likewise the leading ones in the CD3+CD56-NKG2C+ fraction.

The sequence was collected from a man in his late teens or twenties in good health. The source material was blood T cells: a sorted CD56 or NKG2C T cell subset, CD4+ or CD8+ T cells, or bulk PBMC T cells (not recorded which). The chain recombines TRBV12-3 or TRBV12-4 with TRBJ1-5; TCRdb's D gene call, TRBD1, goes unchecked for lack of DNA. The CDR3 is CASSLAGTGSNQPQHF.